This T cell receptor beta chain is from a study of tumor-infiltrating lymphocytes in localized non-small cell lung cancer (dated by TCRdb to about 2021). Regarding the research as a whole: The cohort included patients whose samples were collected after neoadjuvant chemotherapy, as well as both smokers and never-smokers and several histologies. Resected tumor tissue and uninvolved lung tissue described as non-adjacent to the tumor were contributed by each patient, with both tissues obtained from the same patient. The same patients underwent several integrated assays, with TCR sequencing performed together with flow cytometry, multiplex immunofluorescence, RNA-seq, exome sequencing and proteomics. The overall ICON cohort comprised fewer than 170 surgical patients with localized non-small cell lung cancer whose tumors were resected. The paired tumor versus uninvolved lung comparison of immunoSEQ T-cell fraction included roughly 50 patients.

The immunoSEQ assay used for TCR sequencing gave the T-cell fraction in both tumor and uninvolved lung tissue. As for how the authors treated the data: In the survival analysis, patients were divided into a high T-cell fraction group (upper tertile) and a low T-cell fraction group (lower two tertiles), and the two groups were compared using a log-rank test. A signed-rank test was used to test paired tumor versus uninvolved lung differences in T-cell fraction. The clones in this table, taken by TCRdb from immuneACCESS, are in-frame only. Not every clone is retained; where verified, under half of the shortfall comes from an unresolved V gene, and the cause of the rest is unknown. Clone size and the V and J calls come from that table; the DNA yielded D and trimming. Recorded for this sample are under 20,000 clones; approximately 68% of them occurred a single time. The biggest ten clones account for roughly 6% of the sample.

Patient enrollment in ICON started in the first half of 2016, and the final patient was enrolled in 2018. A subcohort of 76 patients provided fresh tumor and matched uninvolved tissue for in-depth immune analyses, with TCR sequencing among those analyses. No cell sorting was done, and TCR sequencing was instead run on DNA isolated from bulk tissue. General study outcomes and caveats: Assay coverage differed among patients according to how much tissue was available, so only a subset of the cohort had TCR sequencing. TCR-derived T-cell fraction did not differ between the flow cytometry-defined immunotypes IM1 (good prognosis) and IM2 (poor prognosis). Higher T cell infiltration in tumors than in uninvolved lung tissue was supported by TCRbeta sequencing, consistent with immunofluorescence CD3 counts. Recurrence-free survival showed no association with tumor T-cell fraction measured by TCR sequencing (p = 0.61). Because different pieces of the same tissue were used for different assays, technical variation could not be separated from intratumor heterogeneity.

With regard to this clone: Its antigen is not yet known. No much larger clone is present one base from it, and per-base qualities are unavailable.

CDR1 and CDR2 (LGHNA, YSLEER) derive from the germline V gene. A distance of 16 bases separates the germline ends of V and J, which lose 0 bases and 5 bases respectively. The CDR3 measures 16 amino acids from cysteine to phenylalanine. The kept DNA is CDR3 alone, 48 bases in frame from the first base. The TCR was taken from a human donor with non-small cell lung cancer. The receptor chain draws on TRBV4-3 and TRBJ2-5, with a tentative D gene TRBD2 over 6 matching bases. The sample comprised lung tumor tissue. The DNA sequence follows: TGCGCCAGCAGCCAAGAAAACACCGGGGGTGGGGAGACCCAGTACTTC. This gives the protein CASSQENTGGGETQYF.